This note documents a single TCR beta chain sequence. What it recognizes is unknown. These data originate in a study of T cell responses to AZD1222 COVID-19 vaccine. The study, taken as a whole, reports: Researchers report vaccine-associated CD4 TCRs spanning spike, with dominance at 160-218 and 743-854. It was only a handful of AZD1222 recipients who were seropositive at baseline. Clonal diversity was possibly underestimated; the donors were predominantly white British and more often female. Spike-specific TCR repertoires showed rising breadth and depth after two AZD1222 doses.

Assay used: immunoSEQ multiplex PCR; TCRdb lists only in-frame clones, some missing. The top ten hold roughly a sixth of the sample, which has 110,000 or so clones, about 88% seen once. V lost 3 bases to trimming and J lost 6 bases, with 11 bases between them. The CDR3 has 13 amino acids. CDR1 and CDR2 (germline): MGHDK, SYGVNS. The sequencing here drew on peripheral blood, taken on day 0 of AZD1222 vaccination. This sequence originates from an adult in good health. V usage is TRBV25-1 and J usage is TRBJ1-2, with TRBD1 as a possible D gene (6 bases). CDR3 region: CASSEEGGNGYTF. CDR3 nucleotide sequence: TGTGCCAGCAGTGAGGAGGGGGGGAATGGCTACACCTTC.